Listed here are 26 T cell receptor beta chains from one sample, sequenced in a study of blood T cell repertoires in COVID-19. Assay: immunoSEQ multiplex PCR; the TCRdb copy retains only in-frame clones and omits some. The table records approximately 200,000 clones, around 81% of them present only once. The sample consisted of PBMCs or T cells enriched from blood (not recorded which). Every receptor here comes from a woman aged 40 to 50 with acute COVID-19.

The chain combines TRBV29-1 with TRBJ1-1; D not certain. Trimming took off 1 base at V and 1 base at J, with 7 bases between the two ends. Germline V gene lookup returns CDR1 SQVTM and CDR2 ANQGSEA. This CDR3 spans 13 amino acids. DNA of the CDR3: TGCAGCGTTGAAGTGAGCGGGAACACTGAAGCTTTCTTT. It is translated as CSVEVSGNTEAFF.

The V call is TRBV6-5, the J call TRBJ1-2; 8 bases match TRBD1. Germline lookup yields CDR1 MNHEY and CDR2 SVGAGI. V dropped 5 bases and J dropped 7; count of bases not matched to a gene: 9. The CDR3 loop spans 14 amino acids. CDR3 coding DNA: TGTGCCAGCAGTCCCGGGACAGGAGCGCTTGGCTACACCTTC. It codes for CASSPGTGALGYTF.

This clone was seen ten or more times. V usage is TRBV7-9 and J usage is TRBJ1-2; a weak D match, TRBD1 (5 bases). This CDR3 spans 14 amino acids. Trimming cost V 2 bases and J 4 bases, with 11 bases left between them. Per the germline V gene, CDR1 is SEHNR and CDR2 is FQNEAQ (reference sequence). In DNA form, the CDR3 reads TGTGCCAGCAGCTTAATTGGCAGGGTCTATGGCTACACCTTC. Encoded protein: CASSLIGRVYGYTF.

V usage is TRBV5-1 and J usage is TRBJ2-1; the match to TRBD2 covers 14 bases. V was clipped by 0 bases and J by 9 bases; unmatched bases: 8. Germline loops: CDR1 SGHRS, CDR2 YFSETQ. CDR3 length: 17 amino acids. In DNA, the CDR3 is TGCGCCAGCAGCTTGGGACTAGCGGGAGGGCCTGGTATTGAGCAGTTCTTC. Translation: CASSLGLAGGPGIEQFF.

DNA of the CDR3: TGTGCCAGCAGCCGAAGTATGACAGGTTCCTACGAGCAGTACTTC. This gives the protein CASSRSMTGSYEQYF. The chain joins TRBV6-5 to TRBJ2-7; perhaps TRBD1 as D (6 bases). The CDR3 contains 15 residues. The germline gives CDR1 MNHEY, CDR2 SVGAGI. The V end lost 6 bases, the J end lost 1 base, and 16 bases lay between the germline ends.

The rearrangement uses TRBV7-2 and TRBJ2-5, with a tentative D call TRBD1 (5 bases). Germline CDR1 is SGHTA and CDR2 is FQGNSA. The V and J ends lost 2 bases and 1 base respectively, with 11 bases between them. The CDR3 runs to 15 residues. The DNA of the CDR3 is TGTGCCAGCAGCTTATCGATGGGGCGCCAAGAGACCCAGTACTTC. Its translation is CASSLSMGRQETQYF.

This clone was counted a single time. This chain connects TRBV5-5 to TRBJ1-3; TRBD1 might be the D (5 bases). Trimming took 1 base from V and 0 from J, leaving 8 bases between them. This CDR3 region has 15 residues. CDR1 and CDR2 from the germline V gene are SGHKS and YYEKEE (reference sequence). The CDR3: CASSLLQVSGNTIYF. DNA for the CDR3: TGTGCCAGCAGCTTGCTACAGGTCTCTGGAAACACCATATATTTT.

The rearrangement uses TRBV28 and TRBJ2-1; 13 bases map to TRBD2. The V segment lost 8 bases and the J segment 9 bases; nucleotides outside the gene matches: 10. CDR1 is MDHEN, CDR2 SYDVKM, per germline. This CDR3 region has 15 residues. CDR3 nucleotides: TGTGCCAGCCGGAACGGACTAGCGGGAGATCGTGAGCAGTTCTTC. Encoded protein: CASRNGLAGDREQFF.

This chain uses TRBV18 with TRBJ1-2; D perhaps matches TRBD1 (5 bases). The CDR3 length is 14 residues. Germline CDR1 is KGHSH and CDR2 is LQKENI. The V gene lost 1 base and the J gene lost 3 bases, with 9 bases spanning the gap. The CDR3 DNA follows: TGTGCCAGCTCACCACTCCTCAGGGACTATGGCTACACCTTC. As protein: CASSPLLRDYGYTF.

The genes are TRBV10-3 and TRBJ2-1; 10 bases are shared with TRBD1. Trimming at V came to 5 bases and at J to 2 bases, leaving 6 bases not matched to a gene. CDR1 and CDR2 from the germline V gene are ENHRY and SYGVKD. This CDR3 spans 16 amino acids. CDR3 sequence (DNA): TGTGCCATCAGTATGGGACAGGGGTCCACCTACAATGAGCAGTTCTTC. This codes for CAISMGQGSTYNEQFF.

The chain couples TRBV27 to TRBJ2-5, with 7 positions matching TRBD1. The CDR3 has 15 amino acids. Germline V gene lookup returns CDR1 MNHEY and CDR2 SMNVEV (reference sequence). V was pared by 6 bases and J by 6 bases, with 13 bases of the junction left unmatched. This CDR3 reads CASSPRRQGPKTQYF. The CDR3 DNA sequence: TGTGCCAGCAGCCCACGACGACAGGGCCCAAAGACCCAGTACTTC.

V gene TRBV9 combines with J gene TRBJ1-3; 10 nucleotides agree with TRBD1. CDR1 and CDR2 from the germline V gene are SGDLS and YYNGEE. V trimming: 7 bases; J trimming: 8 bases; junction bases outside the gene matches: 3. The CDR3 runs 12 residues. In DNA, the CDR3 is TGTGCCAGCCAAGGGACAGGGGACACCATATATTTT. Protein sequence: CASQGTGDTIYF.

V gene TRBV27 combines with J gene TRBJ1-1, with D hard to call. Germline CDR1 is MNHEY and CDR2 is SMNVEV (reference sequence). The CDR3 is 12 amino acids. V lost 4 bases to trimming and J lost 4 bases, with 7 bases between them. DNA for the CDR3: TGTGCCAGCAGTTGGCCGGGCACTGAAGCTTTCTTT. Its translation is CASSWPGTEAFF.

The chain employs TRBV7-9 and TRBJ2-3, with TRBD1 as a possible D gene (6 bases). This CDR3 has 14 residues. Trimming took off 5 bases at V and 3 bases at J, with 12 bases between the two ends. CDR1 is SEHNR and CDR2 is FQNEAQ in the germline V gene (reference sequence). CDR3 sequence reads: CASSITGRTDTQYF. In nucleotides, the CDR3 is TGTGCCAGCAGCATCACAGGGAGAACAGATACGCAGTATTTT. Combining the CDR3 with reference TRBV7-9 and TRBJ2-3 gives the whole variable domain DTGVSQNPRHKITKRGQNVTFRCDPISEHNRLYWYRQTLGQGPEFLTYFQNEAQLEKSRLLSDRFSAERPKGSFSTLEIQRTEQGDSAMYLCASSITGRTDTQYFGPGTRLTVL.

This chain connects TRBV27 to TRBJ1-1; 8 positions agree with TRBD1. Germline V gene data show CDR1 as MNHEY and CDR2 as SMNVEV (reference sequence). CDR3 length equals 13 residues. With 6 bases clipped from V and 10 bases from J, the junction kept 10 bases outside the gene matches. CDR3 in amino acids: CASSTTGGPVAFF. The CDR3 bases are TGTGCCAGCAGCACTACAGGGGGACCTGTAGCTTTCTTT.

The CDR3 nucleotides are TGTGCCAGCAGTTTAGACAACACCTCCCAGCATTTT. It yields the protein CASSLDNTSQHF. The chain combines TRBV12-3 or TRBV12-4 with TRBJ1-5; no reliable D call. V was clipped by 1 base and J by 11 bases, with 9 bases between them. This CDR3 is 12 amino acids long.

The chain is built from TRBV24-1 and TRBJ2-2; TRBD2 matches 7 bases. V was pared by 4 bases and J by 5 bases, with 9 bases of the junction left unmatched. The germline V gene encodes CDR1 KGHDR and CDR2 SFDVKD. This CDR3 region has 16 residues. The CDR3 protein is CATSDPTSRGTGELFF. The CDR3 coding sequence is TGTGCCACCAGTGACCCGACTAGCCGGGGAACCGGGGAGCTGTTTTTT.

This rearrangement joins TRBV29-1 to TRBJ2-7; 7 bases are a match to TRBD1. This CDR3 has 13 residues. V lost 7 bases to trimming and J lost 2 bases; unmatched junction nucleotides: 8. Germline loops: CDR1 SQVTM, CDR2 ANQGSEA. CDR3 sequence (DNA): TGCAGCGCGAGGGGGCAGCCAGCCTACGAGCAGTACTTC. Its protein is CSARGQPAYEQYF.

This chain joins TRBV7-2 and TRBJ2-7, with D unresolved. The CDR3 consists of 12 residues. Germline assignment: CDR1 SGHTA and CDR2 FQGNSA. Trimming took 3 bases from V and 0 from J, leaving 3 bases between them. CDR3 DNA: TGTGCCAGCAGCTTTAGCTCCTACGAGCAGTACTTC. This sequence encodes CASSFSSYEQYF.

The chain joins TRBV28 to TRBJ1-4, with TRBD1 as a possible D gene (6 bases). The CDR3 runs 14 residues. CDR1 is MDHEN and CDR2 is SYDVKM in the germline V gene. Trimming pared 6 bases from V and 7 bases from J, leaving 15 bases between. CDR3 DNA sequence: TGTGCCAGCAGCTCGGGGGGCGCGGGTGAAAAACTGTTTTTT. This gives the protein CASSSGGAGEKLFF.

The chain combines TRBV9 with TRBJ1-1; TRBD1 is a possible D gene (6 bases). Germline V gene lookup returns CDR1 SGDLS and CDR2 YYNGEE. The CDR3 is 14 amino acids. The V and J ends lost 3 bases and 6 bases respectively, with 15 bases between them. CDR3 protein: CASSANTGTSEAFF. The DNA for the CDR3 is TGTGCCAGCAGCGCTAATACCGGGACATCTGAAGCTTTCTTT. Complete variable domain (other parts from reference TRBV9 and TRBJ1-1): DSGVTQTPKHLITATGQRVTLRCSPRSGDLSVYWYQQSLDQGLQFLIQYYNGEERAKGNILERFSAQQFPDLHSELNLSSLELGDSALYFCASSANTGTSEAFFGQGTRLTVV.

The rearrangement links TRBV30 to TRBJ2-7, with D perhaps matching TRBD1 (7 bases). This CDR3 region has 12 residues. V was pared by 7 bases and J by 4 bases, with 14 bases between. The germline CDR1 and CDR2 sequences are GTSNPN and SVGIG (reference sequence). CDR3 region: CASRAGQYEQYF. The CDR3 DNA reads as TGTGCCTCCCGGGCGGGACAGTACGAGCAGTACTTC.

The V and J genes are TRBV7-8 and TRBJ1-5, with D possibly matching TRBD1 (5 bases). The CDR3 spans 14 residues. Germline V CDR1 and CDR2: SGHVS, FQNEAQ. The ends were cut back, 6 bases at V and 4 bases at J, with 13 bases in the middle. The CDR3 region is CASRAGISNQPQHF. The CDR3 nucleotides are TGTGCCAGCAGAGCAGGGATCTCTAATCAGCCCCAGCATTTT.

The rearrangement uses TRBV7-2 and TRBJ1-2; possible D gene TRBD1, 5 bases. V lost 8 bases to trimming and J lost 7 bases, with 17 bases between them. From germline, CDR1 is SGHTA and CDR2 FQGNSA. The CDR3 has 13 residues. The CDR3 DNA reads as TGTGCCAGCGTGGGGCAAGAGGTAGTTGGCTACACCTTC. Its translation is CASVGQEVVGYTF.

The V gene is TRBV10-3, the J gene TRBJ2-3, with D tentatively TRBD1 (5 bases). The CDR3 consists of 15 residues. V dropped 10 bases and J dropped 0 bases, with 17 bases sitting between them. Germline CDR1 is ENHRY and CDR2 is SYGVKD. CDR3 DNA sequence: TGTGCCACCGTGAAGACAGCTACTAGCACAGATACGCAGTATTTT. This codes for CATVKTATSTDTQYF.

The gene calls are TRBV18 and TRBJ2-1; 7 positions agree with TRBD1. Germline lookup yields CDR1 KGHSH and CDR2 LQKENI. The CDR3 runs 12 residues. J gave up 10 bases and V 7 bases, and 7 bases lay outside the gene matches. The CDR3 DNA reads as TGTGCCAGCTTAAACAGGGGATCCGAGCAGTTCTTC. Its protein product is CASLNRGSEQFF.